The source of this TCR beta chain is a study of blood T cell repertoires in COVID-19. Looking at the study overall: PBMCs, B-cell-depleted T cells, or T cells were the source of the cDNA or gDNA that made up the material.

Authors' data handling: By means of reference gene primer amplification, nucleated cell counts were estimated. The table came from immunoSEQ multiplex PCR; TCRdb's copy has only in-frame clones and leaves some out. V, J and clone size derive from that table, while D and trimming were established from the DNA sequence. The sample shows about 180,000 clones, more than 70% of them seen only once. The CDR3 is made up of 13 amino acids. The junction had 7 bases not matched to a gene; V was cut back by 7 bases and J by 5 bases. Germline CDR1 MDHEN, CDR2 SYDVKM. This rearrangement joins TRBV28 to TRBJ1-1; 7 bases line up with TRBD1. The sample consisted of peripheral blood. The clonotype originates from a woman in her 30s with acute or convalescent COVID-19. The CDR3: CASKGTVRTEAFF. In DNA form, the CDR3 reads TGTGCCAGCAAGGGGACAGTGAGGACTGAAGCTTTCTTT.